These 24 T cell receptor beta chains were sequenced from one sample in a study of radiation and T cells in renal cell carcinoma. The data were produced by immunoSEQ multiplex PCR, yet TCRdb's version contains in-frame clones alone and is incomplete. The sample includes roughly 150,000 clones, about nine tenths of them seen just once. Time point denoted: baseline pretreatment blood. Treatment in this sample: 15 Gy SBRT to primary tumor, nephrectomy 4 weeks later. The specimen comprised blood, sampled from a patient whose treatment included radiotherapy and nephrectomy. The receptors shown here come from a woman in her 70s with renal cell carcinoma.

The chain employs TRBV30 and TRBJ1-3; 7 bases align to TRBD1. Germline V lookup: CDR1 GTSNPN, CDR2 SVGIG (reference sequence). The V and J ends lost 3 bases and 0 bases, in that order; junction bases with no gene match: 5. The CDR3 has 15 amino acids. Here the CDR3 reads CAWRGTGVSGNTIYF. CDR3 DNA: TGTGCCTGGAGGGGTACAGGGGTCTCTGGAAACACCATATATTTT.

V is TRBV11-2 and J is TRBJ2-1; no clear D gene. The V gene's germline CDR1 is SGHAT and CDR2 FQNNGV. Trimming cost V 2 bases and J 5 bases, with 13 bases left between them. CDR3 length: 15 residues. The chain's CDR3 is CASSLRIDQNNEQFF. The CDR3 DNA reads TGTGCCAGCAGCTTAAGGATTGACCAGAACAATGAGCAGTTCTTC.

The V call is TRBV5-1, the J call TRBJ2-7, with 9 bases aligning to TRBD2. The germline V gene has CDR1 SGHRS and CDR2 YFSETQ. V was pared by 5 bases and J by 0 bases, with 6 bases of the junction left unmatched. There are 15 residues in the CDR3. The CDR3 loop reads CASSPKAGGSYEQYF. The CDR3 bases are TGCGCCAGCAGTCCTAAAGCGGGGGGCTCCTACGAGCAGTACTTC.

This clone was recorded only once. The gene calls are TRBV6-4 and TRBJ2-1; 13 nucleotides match TRBD2. The CDR3 length is 15 residues. After removal of 8 bases from V and 5 bases from J, the junction contained 6 bases not matched to a gene. CDR1 is MRHNA, CDR2 SNTAGT, per germline. CDR3 loop: CASGTSGGAHNEQFF. The CDR3 bases are TGTGCCAGCGGTACTAGCGGGGGGGCCCACAATGAGCAGTTCTTC.

V and J are TRBV5-1 and TRBJ1-5; a possible D gene is TRBD1 (5 bases). Trimming stripped 5 bases from V and 5 bases from J, with 11 bases between. The CDR3 extends over 13 amino acids. CDR1 SGHRS and CDR2 YFSETQ come from the germline V gene. The CDR3 region has the DNA TGCGCCAGCAGGAAGGGGCGCGATCAGCCCCAGCATTTT. Amino acids: CASRKGRDQPQHF.

The V and J genes are TRBV5-1 and TRBJ2-2, with 13 positions matching TRBD2. CDR1 is SGHRS, CDR2 YFSETQ, per germline. Trimming removed 5 bases from V and 4 bases from J; junction bases left unmatched: 11. The CDR3 length is 18 residues. CDR3 DNA: TGCGCCAGCAGTTGGGACGGGACTAGCGGGGAAAGCACCGGGGAGCTGTTTTTT. Its translation is CASSWDGTSGESTGELFF.

The chain couples TRBV5-1 to TRBJ1-6, with D possibly being TRBD1 (5 bases). Trimming took 2 bases from V and 5 from J, leaving 11 bases between them. Germline CDR1 SGHRS, CDR2 YFSETQ. The CDR3 sequence is 15 residues long. CDR3 sequence: CASSFREGDNSPLHF. The DNA of the CDR3 is TGCGCCAGCAGCTTCCGGGAAGGGGATAATTCACCCCTCCACTTT. Drawing the rest from reference TRBV5-1 and TRBJ1-6, the complete variable domain is KAGVTQTPRYLIKTRGQQVTLSCSPISGHRSVSWYQQTPGQGLQFLFEYFSETQRNKGNFPGRFSGRQFSNSRSEMNVSTLELGDSALYLCASSFREGDNSPLHFGNGTRLTVT.

The rearrangement joins TRBV9 to TRBJ2-1, with 7 bases fitting TRBD1. The CDR3 contains 13 residues. V trimming: 5 bases; J trimming: 3 bases; junction bases outside the gene matches: 2. In germline, CDR1 is SGDLS, CDR2 YYNGEE. CDR3 loop: CASRGQSYNEQFF. The CDR3 coding sequence is TGTGCCAGCAGGGGACAGAGCTACAATGAGCAGTTCTTC. Complete variable domain (other parts from reference TRBV9 and TRBJ2-1): DSGVTQTPKHLITATGQRVTLRCSPRSGDLSVYWYQQSLDQGLQFLIQYYNGEERAKGNILERFSAQQFPDLHSELNLSSLELGDSALYFCASRGQSYNEQFFGPGTRLTVL.

The chain uses TRBV6-1 and TRBJ1-2, with 7 bases lining up with TRBD1. Losses at the gene ends were 2 bases for V and 4 bases for J; bases not matched to a gene: 4. CDR1 and CDR2 from the germline V gene are MNHNS and SASEGT. There are 14 residues in the CDR3. CDR3 nucleotide sequence: TGTGCCAGCAGTGAAACGGCAGGGGGCTATGGCTACACCTTC. Its translation is CASSETAGGYGYTF.

V is TRBV6-1 and J is TRBJ1-3; D is uncertain. Germline V gene lookup returns CDR1 MNHNS and CDR2 SASEGT. CDR3 length equals 15 residues. Trimming took off 2 bases at V and 0 bases at J, with 8 bases between the two ends. As DNA, the CDR3 is TGTGCCAGCAGTGAATCGGTTACCTCTGGAAACACCATATATTTT. Translation gives CASSESVTSGNTIYF.

This chain's CDR3 is CASGTAYEQYF. The CDR3 DNA is TGTGCCAGCGGGACAGCCTACGAGCAGTACTTC. The chain combines TRBV2 with TRBJ2-7; TRBD1 agrees at 7 bases. CDR3 length: 11 residues. Germline V gene data show CDR1 as SNHLY and CDR2 as FYNNEI. V shed 8 bases, J shed 2 bases, and the junction held 0 bases outside the gene matches.

The V and J genes are TRBV7-6 and TRBJ2-2, with 11 bases matching TRBD2. V shed 6 bases, J shed 3 bases, and the junction held 3 bases outside the gene matches. This CDR3 contains 15 residues. Per germline, CDR1 SGHVS and CDR2 FNYEAQ. The CDR3 spells CASRQTSGDTGELFF. In DNA form, the CDR3 reads TGTGCCAGCAGACAGACTAGCGGGGACACCGGGGAGCTGTTTTTT.

The gene calls are TRBV7-2 and TRBJ1-3; no reliable D call. The CDR3 extends over 12 amino acids. The germline gives CDR1 SGHTA, CDR2 FQGNSA. V lost 9 bases and J 2 bases, leaving 8 bases between the germline ends. In DNA form, the CDR3 reads TGTGCCAGTGGAGGGACTGGAAACACCATATATTTT. Its protein is CASGGTGNTIYF.

The chain employs TRBV15 and TRBJ2-4; the D gene is possibly TRBD2 (5 bases). Looked up from germline, CDR1 is LNHNV and CDR2 is YYDKDF (reference sequence). V was clipped by 4 bases and J by 3 bases, with 10 bases between them. CDR3 length: 14 residues. Written as DNA, the CDR3 is TGTGCCACCAGCAAAGCGGACGTCAAAAACATTCAGTACTTC. Protein: CATSKADVKNIQYF.

The V and J genes are TRBV11-3 and TRBJ1-1, with D unclear. The CDR3 contains 15 residues. V was clipped by 5 bases and J by 4 bases, with 17 bases between them. Germline lookup yields CDR1 SGHNT and CDR2 YENEEA. The CDR3 DNA reads as TGTGCCAGCAGCCCTTTCGGCTCGGGGAGCACTGAAGCTTTCTTT. Residues: CASSPFGSGSTEAFF.

The gene calls are TRBV6-4 and TRBJ1-1; D gene ambiguous. Germline lookup yields CDR1 MRHNA and CDR2 SNTAGT. V gave up 3 bases and J gave up 0 bases, with 5 bases separating them. The CDR3 has 13 residues. The DNA for the CDR3 is TGTGCCAGCAGTGAGACCGTGAACACTGAAGCTTTCTTT. Amino acids: CASSETVNTEAFF.

This clone appeared a single time. V gene TRBV6-1 combines with J gene TRBJ2-1; TRBD1 matches at 9 bases. The germline gives CDR1 MNHNS, CDR2 SASEGT. The CDR3 runs to 15 residues. J gave up 10 bases and V 4 bases, and 11 bases lay outside the gene matches. In DNA form, the CDR3 reads TGTGCCAGCAGTGGCACGGGACAGGGTTCGAGGGAGCAGTTCTTC. The encoded protein is CASSGTGQGSREQFF.

This chain connects TRBV27 to TRBJ1-2, with TRBD1 as a possible D gene (6 bases). The CDR3 has 14 amino acids. The germline V gene encodes CDR1 MNHEY and CDR2 SMNVEV (reference sequence). V lost 1 base to trimming and J lost 8 bases, with 14 bases between them. The CDR3 DNA sequence: TGTGCCAGCAGTTTATACGGGGACACGGGGGGCTACACCTTC. Amino acids: CASSLYGDTGGYTF.

The chain links TRBV6-6 to TRBJ1-1; D gene uncertain. Germline CDR1 and CDR2: MNHNY and SVGAGI (reference sequence). The CDR3 runs to 13 residues. Trimming shortened V by 6 bases and J by 6 bases, and 14 bases separated the two germline ends. CDR3 region: CASRDPAGAEAFF. CDR3 nucleotides: TGTGCCAGCAGGGACCCCGCGGGCGCTGAAGCTTTCTTT.

The chain recombines TRBV25-1 with TRBJ2-1, with D unresolved. The CDR3 consists of 12 residues. Germline-derived CDR1 and CDR2 are MGHDK and SYGVNS. Trimming removed 1 base from V and 8 bases from J, with 6 bases in between. CDR3 bases: TGTGCCAGCAGTGAATTTCATTATGAGCAGTTCTTC. Its protein is CASSEFHYEQFF.

The genes are TRBV5-1 and TRBJ1-6, with D perhaps TRBD1 (6 bases). Germline V CDR1 and CDR2: SGHRS, YFSETQ. The CDR3 extends over 14 amino acids. Trimming left V 4 bases short and J 6 bases short, with 11 bases between. CDR3 in amino acids: CASSIKQGNSPLHF. The CDR3 DNA sequence: TGCGCCAGCAGCATAAAACAGGGTAATTCACCCCTCCACTTT.

The genes are TRBV6-5 and TRBJ1-2; a weak D match, TRBD1 (5 bases). The V gene lost 10 bases and the J gene lost 0 bases, with 12 bases spanning the gap. This CDR3 comprises 13 residues. Germline CDR1 is MNHEY and CDR2 is SVGAGI. The CDR3 region has the DNA TGTGCCACTTGGGGCGGCGCTAACTATGGCTACACCTTC. This codes for CATWGGANYGYTF.

The chain combines TRBV25-1 with TRBJ1-2; D may be TRBD1 (6 bases). The CDR3 has 13 residues. V lost 5 bases, J lost 8 bases, and 15 bases lay in between. Germline-derived CDR1 and CDR2 are MGHDK and SYGVNS. The CDR3 DNA reads as TGTGCCAGCAGTCCTTGGGGGGCGCAGGGCTACACCTTC. Amino acids: CASSPWGAQGYTF.

The rearrangement links TRBV6-1 to TRBJ2-5, with D perhaps TRBD1 or TRBD2 (6 bases each). The CDR3 length is 12 residues. The germline CDR1 and CDR2 sequences are MNHNS and SASEGT. CDR3 protein: CGISGGAETQYF. Written as DNA, the CDR3 is TGTGGCATCTCCGGGGGCGCAGAGACCCAGTACTTC.